This TCR beta chain appears in the sequencing data of a study of cytomegalovirus exposure and HLA in healthy donors. Overall study findings and caveats: High sensitivity and specificity were reportedly achieved when the classifier diagnosed cytomegalovirus status. It is likely that the observed cluster of highly shared sequence variants was a sequencing artifact. A previous analysis found most TCR beta V segments productive roughly 87% or roughly 30% of the time.

The primer mix had 60 Vbeta and 13 Jbeta primers. Sequencing used immunoSEQ multiplex PCR; TCRdb keeps in-frame clones, though not all of them. The sample has about 120,000 clones; about 70% are singletons. This clone has just a few counts. What it binds is not known. Looked up from germline, CDR1 is MDHEN and CDR2 is SYDVKM. The V gene lost 0 bases and the J gene lost 7 bases, with 18 bases spanning the gap. CDR3 length equals 17 residues. The chain recombines TRBV28 with TRBJ2-2; D call uncertain. Sequencing was performed on PBMCs. The origin of this receptor is a human donor in good health. The CDR3 loop reads CASSLWARGRPGGELFF. The CDR3 DNA reads as TGTGCCAGCAGTTTATGGGCGCGAGGCCGTCCGGGCGGGGAGCTGTTTTTT.